This T cell receptor beta chain derives from a study of chemoradiotherapy in HPV16-positive cancers. Study context: Candidate HPV-specific clones and shared TCR motifs came from two HPV16-positive patients. Study-wide findings and caveats: For HPV16-positive patients, expanding HPV-responsive T cells associated with longer recurrence-free survival. Functional assays defining HPV-specific T cells used only a couple of HPV16-positive patients.

Of note for this clone: Its antigen is not identified.

Clones were read by immunoSEQ multiplex PCR, and TCRdb kept only the in-frame ones, dropping some. The table includes 29,000 or so clones, over 85% detected once. The V and J ends lost 7 bases and 3 bases respectively, with 9 bases between them. The CDR3 totals 12 residues. CDR1 is MGHDK, CDR2 SYGVNS, per germline. The chain couples TRBV25-1 to TRBJ1-2; D is unclear. The material sequenced was blood, taken from a patient who underwent chemoradiotherapy. This sequence originates from a human donor with HPV-associated anogenital cancer. The CDR3 reads CASKGTHYGYTF. The CDR3 DNA sequence: TGTGCCAGCAAGGGCACTCACTATGGCTACACCTTC.